This T cell receptor (beta chain) was documented in a study of T cells after yellow fever vaccination. Study conclusions and caveats: Contaminating bulk clonotypes could be abundant in FACS-sorted repertoires. Just a small share of clonotypes turned up in the CD4 compartment as well as the CD8 compartment.

The CDR3 is 13 residues long. Trimming took 3 bases from V and 2 from J, leaving 7 bases between them. Germline values: CDR1 LNHNV, CDR2 YYDKDF (reference sequence). This clonotype has more than one count but fewer than ten. Its antigen is undetermined. TCRdb ran MiXCR on the 5' RACE reads and lists one entry per CDR3 protein. The sample has about 250,000 distinct CDR3 sequences; 3.6% are singletons. The TCR was taken from a man younger than 35 who received the YFV17D yellow fever vaccine. The J gene is TRBJ1-1, the V gene TRBV15; no clear D gene. The sequencing used PBMCs, collected 15 days after the yellow fever booster vaccination. The CDR3 DNA reads TGTGCCACCAGCAGTCGGGGAAACACTGAAGCTTTCTTT. Protein: CATSSRGNTEAFF.